Below are 22 T cell receptor beta chains sequenced from a single sample in a study of blood T cells in healthy people across ages. A second PCR of 7 to 11 cycles used a sample-barcoded 5' primer and a J-beta primer mix. TCRdb re-called the 5' RACE reads with MiXCR, one entry per CDR3 protein. The table lists 650,000 to 800,000 distinct CDR3 sequences, 40% to 50% of them singletons. Material: blood. Receptor source: a man between 60 and 75 years old in good health.

About this clonotype: Germline and junction disagree at one end, which may indicate a read error. The rearrangement uses TRBV12-3 or TRBV12-4 and TRBJ2-5; D perhaps matches TRBD1 (5 bases). The CDR3 is made up of 15 amino acids. The CDR3 DNA reads TGTGCCAGCAGTTCACTCTGGACAAGCCAAGAGACCCTGTACTTC. Residues: CASSSLWTSQETLYF.

This rearrangement joins TRBV25-1 to TRBJ2-7; possible D gene TRBD1, 6 bases. The DNA matches TRBJ2-5 better at its end, which makes the J call doubtful. This CDR3 is 13 amino acids long. CDR1 is MGHDK and CDR2 is SYGVNS in the germline V gene. The CDR3 loop is CASSQQGWETQYF. In DNA, the CDR3 is TGTGCCAGCAGCCAACAGGGCTGGGAGACCCAGTACTTC.

V gene TRBV5-4 combines with J gene TRBJ2-1, with D hard to call. V shed 4 bases and J shed 1 base, with 9 bases lying between them. Germline values: CDR1 SGHNT, CDR2 YYREEE (reference sequence). The CDR3 is made up of 14 amino acids. In DNA form, the CDR3 reads TGTGCCAGCAGCCACGACGGTTCCTACAATGAGCAGTTCTTC. Translated: CASSHDGSYNEQFF.

This clonotype has a handful of counts. The genes are TRBV7-2 and TRBJ2-7; D unclear. Germline-derived CDR1 and CDR2 are SGHTA and FQGNSA. This CDR3 region has 13 residues. V was trimmed by 1 base and J by 6 bases, leaving 10 bases between them. For the CDR3, the DNA is TGTGCCAGCAGCTTAGTGGGATTCGGCGAGCAGTACTTC. Translated, it gives CASSLVGFGEQYF. The variable domain in full, with the rest retrieved from reference TRBV7-2 and TRBJ2-7, is GAGVSQSPSNKVTEKGKDVELRCDPISGHTALYWYRQSLGQGLEFLIYFQGNSAPDKSGLPSDRFSAERTGGSVSTLTIQRTQQEDSAVYLCASSLVGFGEQYFGPGTRLTVT.

The J gene is TRBJ2-5, the V gene TRBV28, with D possibly matching TRBD1 (6 bases). V gave up 7 bases and J gave up 2 bases, with 14 bases separating them. This CDR3 has 14 amino acids. Germline CDR1 MDHEN, CDR2 SYDVKM. The CDR3 loop reads CASTMTGVQETQYF. The DNA of the CDR3 is TGTGCCAGCACAATGACAGGTGTGCAAGAGACCCAGTACTTC.

The chain joins TRBV7-6 to TRBJ2-6; a possible D gene is TRBD2 (5 bases). The CDR3 is 18 amino acids. Germline CDR1 reads SGHVS; CDR2 reads FNYEAQ. The V end was cut by 5 bases, the J end by 2 bases, with 19 bases between. The DNA of the CDR3 is TGTGCCAGCAGCCCATCCCCGACTACATCGACTGGGGCCAACGTCCTGACTTTC. This codes for CASSPSPTTSTGANVLTF.

This chain uses TRBV6-2 or TRBV6-3 with TRBJ1-6; D not certain. Germline V gene sequence: CDR1 MNHEY, CDR2 SVGEGT. The V end was cut by 4 bases, the J end by 8 bases, with 12 bases between. The length of the CDR3 is 14 residues. CDR3 in amino acids: CASSFASSDSPLHF. The CDR3, as DNA: TGTGCCAGCAGTTTTGCCAGCTCGGATTCACCCCTCCACTTT.

V gene TRBV18 combines with J gene TRBJ2-7, with TRBD2 matching over 10 bases. Trimming at V came to 2 bases and at J to 0 bases, leaving 7 bases not matched to a gene. The CDR3 has 17 amino acids. Per the germline V gene, CDR1 is KGHSH and CDR2 is LQKENI. CDR3: CASSPVSGGGSSYEQYF. CDR3 in DNA: TGTGCCAGCTCACCAGTCAGCGGGGGGGGTAGCTCCTACGAGCAGTACTTC.

This clonotype was observed many times. This chain connects TRBV25-1 to TRBJ1-4; D may be TRBD1 (5 bases). Germline CDR1 and CDR2: MGHDK and SYGVNS. Between the trimmed V and J ends, which lost 3 bases and 10 bases, there was a span of 21 bases. This CDR3 has 16 residues. The CDR3 DNA reads as TGTGCCAGCAGTGACCTAGGGGCGGGCTTTTCCGGAAAACTGTTTTTT. This sequence encodes CASSDLGAGFSGKLFF.

This clonotype showed up just a few times. V usage is TRBV7-2 and J usage is TRBJ2-7; 9 positions match TRBD1. Germline-derived CDR1 and CDR2 are SGHTA and FQGNSA. The V gene end was trimmed by 0 bases and the J gene end by 7 bases; junction bases not matched to a gene: 19. This CDR3 is 19 amino acids long. CDR3 amino acids: CASSLALNSGTGKFGEQYF. For the CDR3, the DNA is TGTGCCAGCAGCTTAGCGCTAAATTCTGGGACAGGGAAATTTGGGGAGCAGTACTTC.

This clonotype showed up just once. V gene TRBV25-1 combines with J gene TRBJ1-4; perhaps TRBD1 as D (5 bases). Trimming left V 2 bases short and J 8 bases short, with 21 bases between. The CDR3 contains 17 residues. Germline assignment: CDR1 MGHDK and CDR2 SYGVNS. The DNA of the CDR3 is TGTGCCAGCAGTGAAGGAAAGTGGTTAAGGGGCCGGGAAAAACTGTTTTTT. Its translation is CASSEGKWLRGREKLFF.

This clonotype has more than one count but fewer than ten. The chain has TRBV11-2 and TRBJ2-7, with 9 bases that match TRBD1. J was trimmed by 5 bases and V by 5 bases; bases with no gene match: 7. In germline, CDR1 is SGHAT, CDR2 FQNNGV. The CDR3 sequence is 14 residues long. The CDR3 protein is CASSTGQGNHEQYF. The CDR3 nucleotides read TGTGCCAGCAGCACGGGACAGGGAAACCACGAGCAGTACTTC.

In this sample, this clonotype turned up a few times. Here the CDR3 reads CSHLRASGQETQYF. CDR3 DNA: TGCAGTCATCTACGGGCTAGCGGTCAAGAGACCCAGTACTTC. This sequence joins TRBV20-1 and TRBJ2-5, with 7 bases that match TRBD2. The CDR3 totals 14 residues. After removal of 8 bases from V and 2 bases from J, the junction contained 11 bases not matched to a gene. Germline lookup yields CDR1 DFQATT and CDR2 SNEGSKA (reference sequence).

This clonotype was recorded a few times. V gene TRBV25-1 combines with J gene TRBJ2-7; perhaps TRBD2 as D (6 bases). Germline CDR1 MGHDK, CDR2 SYGVNS. V was cut by 2 bases and J by 6 bases, with 11 bases left in between. The CDR3 has 13 residues. CDR3: CASSEKVGGEQYF. CDR3 bases: TGTGCCAGCAGTGAAAAGGTGGGAGGCGAGCAGTACTTC.

The chain carries TRBV20-1 and TRBJ1-1; TRBD1 matches 7 bases. The CDR3 runs 13 residues. V shed 1 base and J 5 bases; nucleotides not matched to a gene: 4. Germline CDR1 and CDR2: DFQATT and SNEGSKA (reference sequence). CDR3: CSARVDRETEAFF. DNA for the CDR3: TGCAGTGCTAGAGTCGACAGGGAAACTGAAGCTTTCTTT.

This clonotype was seen a handful of times. The chain joins TRBV5-5 to TRBJ1-2; no reliable D call. The V end lost 0 bases, the J end lost 6 bases, and 12 bases lay between the germline ends. The CDR3 covers 14 residues. CDR1 and CDR2 from the germline V gene are SGHKS and YYEKEE (reference sequence). In DNA, the CDR3 is TGTGCCAGCAGCTTGGCAACAAATGGAGATGGCTACACCTTC. This translates into CASSLATNGDGYTF.

The chain links TRBV20-1 to TRBJ2-3; tentative D call: TRBD2 (6 bases). Deletions cut 4 bases from V and 2 bases from J, with 13 bases between. The V gene's germline CDR1 is DFQATT and CDR2 SNEGSKA (reference sequence). CDR3 length: 14 amino acids. The CDR3 loop is CSAITGTYTDTQYF. For the CDR3, the DNA is TGCAGTGCTATTACCGGGACTTACACAGATACGCAGTATTTT.

On this clonotype itself: A much more abundant neighbour one base away suggests this may be a read error. The chain employs TRBV20-1 and TRBJ2-1; D is unresolved. The CDR3 runs 15 residues. Trimming pared 1 base from V and 10 bases from J, leaving 20 bases between. Per germline, CDR1 DFQATT and CDR2 SNEGSKA (reference sequence). The CDR3 region is CSARGPLLMLGEQFF. CDR3 DNA sequence: TGCAGTGCTAGAGGGCCCCTCCTAATGTTAGGGGAGCAGTTCTTC.

This clonotype occurred a few times. The chain joins TRBV13 to TRBJ1-2, with no clear D. CDR1 PRHDT and CDR2 FYEKMQ come from the germline V gene (reference sequence). CDR3 length equals 13 residues. V was clipped by 0 bases and J by 4 bases, with 6 bases between them. CDR3 protein: CASSLGRGYGYTF. CDR3 bases: TGTGCCAGCAGCTTAGGCCGTGGCTATGGCTACACCTTC.

The count of this clonotype is one. The V gene is TRBV6-6, the J gene TRBJ2-2, with 9 bases matching TRBD1. The CDR3 is made up of 16 amino acids. Per germline, CDR1 MNHNY and CDR2 SVGAGI (reference sequence). Germline trimming cut 6 bases from V and 4 bases from J; bases unmatched to any gene: 9. In DNA, the CDR3 is TGTGCCAGCAGGGGGGGGACAGGGAGTCGCACCGGGGAGCTGTTTTTT. It specifies CASRGGTGSRTGELFF.

This clonotype has only a few counts. The V call is TRBV4-3, the J call TRBJ2-2, with D perhaps matching TRBD1 or TRBD2 (6 bases each). V was clipped by 0 bases and J by 7 bases, with 18 bases between them. This CDR3 region has 17 residues. CDR1 LGHNA and CDR2 YSLEER come from the germline V gene. CDR3 amino acids: CASSQDLRGARGGELFF. The CDR3 DNA reads as TGCGCCAGCAGCCAAGATCTTAGGGGGGCAAGAGGCGGGGAGCTGTTTTTT.

This clonotype was seen a handful of times. This chain uses TRBV2 with TRBJ2-6; no definite D call. Germline V gives CDR1 SNHLY, CDR2 FYNNEI. This CDR3 is built from 14 residues. V lost 7 bases, J lost 0 bases, and 7 bases lay in between. CDR3 coding DNA: TGTGCCAGCATTCAGGTCTCTGGGGCCAACGTCCTGACTTTC. Protein product: CASIQVSGANVLTF.